This note documents a single T cell receptor (beta chain) sequence. Its antigen is currently unknown. The study ran its PCR with 60 Vbeta and 13 Jbeta primers. Libraries were prepared by immunoSEQ multiplex PCR; TCRdb keeps only in-frame clonotypes and omits some of them. Among 130,000 to 150,000 clones listed, roughly 78% were seen once. These data belong to a study of cytomegalovirus exposure and HLA in healthy donors. Study-wide results and caveats: A later look showed TCR association rates differing by HLA locus, highest for DRB1 and lowest for HLA-C. Immune exposure was documented only through CMV serostatus.

The CDR3 length is 14 residues. Trimming cost V 0 bases and J 3 bases, with 6 bases left between them. Per germline, CDR1 SGHNT and CDR2 YYREEE (reference sequence). This TCR was sampled from a man aged 30 to 39 in good health and CMV-seronegative. This chain joins TRBV5-4 and TRBJ2-2, with D uncertain. The sequencing input was PBMCs. DNA for the CDR3: TGTGCCAGCAGCTTGGGAGGCGACACCGGGGAGCTGTTTTTT. It is translated as CASSLGGDTGELFF. The full variable domain, rest sourced from reference TRBV5-4 and TRBJ2-2, is ETGVTQSPTHLIKTRGQQVTLRCSSQSGHNTVSWYQQALGQGPQFIFQYYREEENGRGNFPPRFSGLQFPNYSSELNVNALELDDSALYLCASSLGGDTGELFFGEGSRLTVL.